This record covers a single T cell receptor beta chain. The data were taken from a study of blood T cell repertoires in COVID-19. For the study at large: COVID-19 samples collected from the United States, Italy and Spain covered acute and convalescent phases.

The method was immunoSEQ multiplex PCR; TCRdb's version includes in-frame clones alone and lacks a portion of them. The table shows 110,000 or so clones, with roughly 90% occurring only once. This CDR3 region has 12 residues. Trimming cost V 6 bases and J 14 bases; bases outside gene matches: 7. Sequenced material: peripheral blood. The TCR originated in a man aged 70-80 years who had recovered from COVID-19. V and J are TRBV12-3 or TRBV12-4 and TRBJ1-6, with TRBD1 matching over 7 bases. CDR3 coding DNA: TGTGCCAGCAGGCCGGGACAGACGACCCTCCACTTT. This sequence encodes CASRPGQTTLHF.